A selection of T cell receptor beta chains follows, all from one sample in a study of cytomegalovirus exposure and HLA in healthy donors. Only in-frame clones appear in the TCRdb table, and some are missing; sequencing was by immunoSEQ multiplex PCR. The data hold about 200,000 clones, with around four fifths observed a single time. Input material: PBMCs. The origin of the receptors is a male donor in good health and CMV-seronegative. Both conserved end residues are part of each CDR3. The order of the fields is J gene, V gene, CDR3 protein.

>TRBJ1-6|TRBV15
CATSGTGREPYSPLHF
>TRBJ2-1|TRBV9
CASSLSGGSSYNEQFF
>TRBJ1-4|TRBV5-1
CASKAGREKLFF
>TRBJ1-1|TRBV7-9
CASSLFSGVHTEAFF
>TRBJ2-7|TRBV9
CASSVAVSGIYEQYF
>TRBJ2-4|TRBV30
CAWVAGVAKNIQYF
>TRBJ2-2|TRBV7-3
CASSPNTGELFF
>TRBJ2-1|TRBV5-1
CASCEMGGPNEQFF
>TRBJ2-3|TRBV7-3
CASSLSGTSTDTQYF
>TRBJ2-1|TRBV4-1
CASSHSGTSGRMDEQFF
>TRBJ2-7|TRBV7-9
CASSISGRLYEQYF
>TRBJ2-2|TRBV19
CAASGRQLRTGELFF
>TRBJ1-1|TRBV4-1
CASSQGPQGNTEAFF
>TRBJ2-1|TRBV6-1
CASSERGGEQFF
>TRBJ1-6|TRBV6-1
CASTRGQNNSPLHF
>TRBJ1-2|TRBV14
CASSQDWRVEGGYTF
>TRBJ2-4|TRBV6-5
CASSYGDSKNIQYF